These 6 T cell receptor beta chains originate from one sample sequenced in a study of T cells in Graves' hyperthyroidism and ophthalmopathy. It was RNA transcripts that yielded the amplified TCR beta CDR3 regions. During a first-round RT-PCR of the TCR CDR3, the HTBI primer set was used. TCRdb fed the multiplex PCR reads into MiXCR, producing one record per CDR3 protein. The table records hundreds of thousands of distinct CDR3 sequences, 13% to 15% of them present only once. Material for sequencing was blood. The origin of the receptors is a woman under 30 with Graves' hyperthyroidism.

This clonotype was seen repeatedly, ten times or more. V is TRBV7-3 and J is TRBJ2-3; D is tentatively TRBD1 or TRBD2 (5 bases each). The CDR3 covers 14 residues. Germline loops: CDR1 SGHTA, CDR2 FQGTGA. V was pared by 4 bases and J by 2 bases, with 10 bases between. The CDR3 DNA reads TGTGCCAGCAGCTGGGGACCTTACACAGATACGCAGTATTTT. Its protein is CASSWGPYTDTQYF.

This clonotype was detected many times. J is TRBJ2-1 and V is TRBV7-9; a possible D gene is TRBD2 (6 bases). Per the germline V gene, CDR1 is SEHNR and CDR2 is FQNEAQ (reference sequence). CDR3 size: 17 residues. V lost 5 bases, J lost 0 bases, and 17 bases lay in between. For the CDR3, the DNA is TGTGCCAGCAGCCGACCTAGCGCAGAGTTCTCCTACAATGAGCAGTTCTTC. Translation gives CASSRPSAEFSYNEQFF.

This clonotype was seen repeatedly, ten times or more. V is TRBV12-3 or TRBV12-4 and J is TRBJ1-1; 10 bases map to TRBD1. The junction had 12 bases not matched to a gene; V was cut back by 5 bases and J by 6 bases. This CDR3 is built from 16 residues. CDR3 region: CASSAGPGQGIAEAFF. The CDR3 coding sequence is TGTGCCAGCAGTGCGGGACCGGGACAGGGGATCGCTGAAGCTTTCTTT.

This clonotype was seen only a few times. This chain joins TRBV19 and TRBJ2-7; no firm D call. V was cut by 1 base and J by 2 bases, with 9 bases left in between. Germline CDR1 reads LNHDA; CDR2 reads SQIVND (reference sequence). This CDR3 is built from 14 residues. The CDR3 bases are TGTGCCAGTAGTATAGGACGGATCACCTACGAGCAGTACTTC. Its protein is CASSIGRITYEQYF.

The chain employs TRBV2 and TRBJ1-3, with 7 nucleotides matching TRBD1. Germline V gene sequence: CDR1 SNHLY, CDR2 FYNNEI. The ends lost 8 bases at V and 4 bases at J; junction bases unmatched: 11. There are 15 residues in the CDR3. The CDR3 nucleotides are TGTGCCAGCGCCGGGACAGCACAGTTGGGAAACACCATATATTTT. Residues: CASAGTAQLGNTIYF.

This clonotype has a handful of counts. This chain connects TRBV4-2 to TRBJ2-1; 7 nucleotides line up with TRBD2. Germline V gives CDR1 LGHNA, CDR2 YNFKEQ. CDR3 length: 18 residues. J gave up 1 base and V 2 bases, and 11 bases lay outside the gene matches. CDR3: CASSQTYGRGLSYNEQFF. In nucleotides, the CDR3 is TGTGCCAGCAGCCAAACATACGGGCGGGGACTATCCTACAATGAGCAGTTCTTC.